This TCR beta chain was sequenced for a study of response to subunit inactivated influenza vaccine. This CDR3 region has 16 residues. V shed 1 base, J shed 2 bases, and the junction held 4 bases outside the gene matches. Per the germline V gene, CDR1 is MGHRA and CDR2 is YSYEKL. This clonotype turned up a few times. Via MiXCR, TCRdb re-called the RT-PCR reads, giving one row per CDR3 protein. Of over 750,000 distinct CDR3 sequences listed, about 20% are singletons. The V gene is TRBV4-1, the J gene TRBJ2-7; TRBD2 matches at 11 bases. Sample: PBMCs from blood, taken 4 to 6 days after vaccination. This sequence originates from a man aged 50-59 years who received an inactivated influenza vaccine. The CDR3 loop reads CASSQVASGGTYEQYF. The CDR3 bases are TGCGCCAGCAGCCAAGTGGCTAGCGGGGGGACCTACGAGCAGTACTTC.